The rows below give T cell receptor beta chains drawn from one sample of a study of cytomegalovirus exposure and HLA in healthy donors. The repertoire was sequenced with immunoSEQ multiplex PCR; TCRdb's copy has only in-frame clones and lacks some. The data show 130,000 or so clones, about 80% seen once. Sequencing input: PBMCs. The receptors shown here come from a man between 18 and 29 years old in good health and CMV-seronegative. Both conserved end residues are part of each CDR3. Fields, in order: V gene, J gene, D gene, clone size, CDR3 protein, CDR3 DNA. D genes are given only for firm matches. Size values are once, few and many counts, or a class for expanded clones, and some rows have none.

>TRBV11-3|TRBJ2-1|.|.
CASSRGGGQSSYNEQFF
TGTGCCAGCAGCCGAGGGGGGGGCCAGAGCTCCTACAATGAGCAGTTCTTC
>TRBV19|TRBJ1-2|.|.
CASRSRGGRGNYTF
TGTGCCAGTAGATCCCGTGGAGGCCGCGGGAATTACACCTTC
>TRBV27|TRBJ2-2|.|.
CASSLSSVTGELFF
TGTGCCAGCAGTTTATCTTCCGTTACCGGGGAGCTGTTTTTT
>TRBV18|TRBJ1-1|.|once
CASSPRSANTEAFF
TGTGCCAGCTCACCACGGAGCGCGAACACTGAAGCTTTCTTT
>TRBV10-1|TRBJ2-7|.|.
CASSKSRDNSYEQYF
TGCGCCAGCAGTAAAAGCCGGGACAACTCCTACGAGCAGTACTTC
>TRBV27|TRBJ2-1|TRBD2|.
CASSFDSVGAGDDNEQFF
TGTGCCAGCAGTTTCGACTCGGTAGGAGCGGGGGATGACAATGAGCAGTTCTTC
>TRBV5-1|TRBJ2-7|.|.
CASSLYSGTYEQYF
TGCGCCAGCAGCTTGTATTCAGGCACCTACGAGCAGTACTTC
>TRBV27|TRBJ1-6|.|.
CASTKTGPYNSPLHF
TGTGCCAGCACCAAAACAGGTCCCTATAATTCACCCCTCCACTTT
>TRBV6-5|TRBJ1-1|TRBD1|.
CASNVDRGVNTEAFF
TGTGCCAGCAACGTAGACAGGGGCGTGAACACTGAAGCTTTCTTT
>TRBV27|TRBJ2-2|.|.
CASQSRGGLTGELFF
TGTGCCAGCCAAAGCCGCGGAGGGCTCACCGGGGAGCTGTTTTTT
>TRBV27|TRBJ1-2|TRBD1|.
CASSFRDRVYGYTF
TGTGCCAGCAGTTTCCGGGACAGGGTCTATGGCTACACCTTC
>TRBV7-3|TRBJ2-2|.|.
CASSLSGGTLGGELFF
TGTGCCAGCAGCTTAAGTGGGGGGACGCTCGGGGGGGAGCTGTTTTTT
>TRBV7-9|TRBJ1-5|.|.
CASSLKPGQPQHF
TGTGCCAGCAGCTTAAAGCCGGGACAGCCCCAGCATTTT
>TRBV5-6|TRBJ1-6|.|.
CASSLAKGVWNSPLHF
TGTGCCAGCAGCTTGGCCAAGGGGGTTTGGAATTCACCCCTCCACTTT
>TRBV6-1|TRBJ1-2|TRBD1|once
CASLDRGQGYTF
TGTGCCAGCTTGGACAGGGGGCAAGGCTACACCTTC
>TRBV7-9|TRBJ2-7|.|once
CASSLQGYEQYF
TGTGCCAGCAGCTTGCAGGGTTACGAGCAGTACTTC
>TRBV7-8|TRBJ2-7|TRBD1|.
CASSPRDRAYEQYF
TGTGCCAGCAGCCCGCGGGACAGGGCGTACGAGCAGTACTTC
>TRBV18|TRBJ2-5|.|once
CASSPPSLETQYF
TGTGCCAGCTCACCACCCTCCTTAGAGACCCAGTACTTC
>TRBV5-4|TRBJ2-3|.|.
CASSLNRVGTDTQYF
TGTGCCAGCAGCTTGAACCGGGTGGGTACAGATACGCAGTATTTT
>TRBV28|TRBJ2-7|.|.
CASSLGPLSYEQYF
TGTGCCAGCAGCCTGGGGCCACTCTCCTACGAGCAGTACTTC
>TRBV25-1|TRBJ2-3|TRBD1|.
CASSDRDRVGDTQYF
TGTGCCAGCAGTGACCGGGACAGGGTCGGAGATACGCAGTATTTT
>TRBV9|TRBJ2-2|.|.
CASSVLGAGELFF
TGTGCCAGCAGCGTACTGGGCGCCGGGGAGCTGTTTTTT
>TRBV7-2|TRBJ2-2|TRBD2|.
CASSLMGGGTGELFF
TGTGCCAGCAGCTTAATGGGCGGGGGGACCGGGGAGCTGTTTTTT
>TRBV7-3|TRBJ1-2|.|.
CASSFWQGPFNYGYTF
TGTGCCAGCAGCTTCTGGCAGGGCCCTTTTAACTATGGCTACACCTTC
>TRBV5-4|TRBJ2-5|TRBD1|.
CASSLEGAGETQYF
TGTGCCAGCAGCTTGGAGGGGGCGGGAGAGACCCAGTACTTC
>TRBV5-6|TRBJ1-5|TRBD1|.
CASSQTGGRIRNQPQHF
TGTGCCAGCAGCCAGACAGGGGGAAGAATACGGAATCAGCCCCAGCATTTT
>TRBV7-2|TRBJ1-1|.|.
CASSSGLTLGAFF
TGTGCCAGCAGCTCAGGACTGACCTTGGGGGCTTTCTTT
>TRBV29-1|TRBJ1-5|TRBD1|.
CSIWTGAGQPQHF
TGCAGCATATGGACAGGGGCGGGTCAGCCCCAGCATTTT
>TRBV5-4|TRBJ1-2|.|once
CASSLSDRLLYGYTF
TGTGCCAGCAGCTTGTCGGACAGACTCCTTTATGGCTACACCTTC
>TRBV7-6|TRBJ2-7|TRBD1|.
CASSYYPHGTGLMNLDYEQYF
TGTGCCAGCAGCTATTACCCCCACGGGACAGGGCTCATGAATCTCGACTACGAGCAGTACTTC
>TRBV6-5|TRBJ1-5|TRBD1|.
CASSTDRVGNQPQHF
TGTGCCAGCAGTACGGACAGGGTAGGCAATCAGCCCCAGCATTTT
>TRBV9|TRBJ2-7|TRBD2|.
CASSPLAGAVGEQYF
TGTGCCAGCAGTCCTCTAGCGGGGGCCGTCGGCGAGCAGTACTTC
>TRBV27|TRBJ1-2|.|.
CASSFSQGVGYTF
TGTGCCAGCAGTTTCTCACAGGGAGTCGGCTACACCTTC
>TRBV5-1|TRBJ2-7|.|.
CASSLADRQRGEQYF
TGCGCCAGCAGCTTGGCGGACAGGCAACGGGGGGAGCAGTACTTC
>TRBV19|TRBJ2-2|TRBD1|few
CASSSHLGQGATGELFF
TGTGCCAGTAGTTCACATCTCGGACAGGGGGCAACCGGGGAGCTGTTTTTT